The rows below give T cell receptor beta chains drawn from one sample of a study of T cells in Graves' hyperthyroidism and ophthalmopathy. TCRdb redid the calling of the multiplex PCR reads with MiXCR, one entry per CDR3 protein. The table records hundreds of thousands of distinct CDR3 sequences, about 38% of them present only once. Sample: blood. The receptors come from a man aged 18 to 29 with Graves' hyperthyroidism. Both conserved end residues are trimmed from each CDR3.

CDR3 | V | length | J
ASRPQTRDRHGYT | TRBV5-1 | 13 | TRBJ1-2
ASSEGEAAVTNNMNTEAF | TRBV25-1 | 18 | TRBJ1-1
ASSVRDRGLYEQY | TRBV14 | 13 | TRBJ2-7
ASSFSEGMNTEAF | TRBV7-2 | 13 | TRBJ1-1
AASSLAGSSGANVLT | TRBV15 | 15 | TRBJ2-6
SVVGQP | TRBV29-1 | 6 | TRBJ1-2
SLAIEYEAF | TRBV29-1 | 9 | TRBJ1-1
ASSQTWDSLRLYEQY | TRBV4-1 | 15 | TRBJ2-7
ASRRPGQNTGELF | TRBV4-2 | 13 | TRBJ2-2
ASSMGTPEAF | TRBV19 | 10 | TRBJ1-1
ACLPGGKDGYT | TRBV25-1 | 11 | TRBJ1-2
ARRNLGEQY | TRBV2 | 9 | TRBJ2-7
ASSFNRFSYEQY | TRBV6-5 | 12 | TRBJ2-7
ASSQDWESSGANVLT | TRBV6-1 | 15 | TRBJ2-6
ATSGTPSSYEQY | TRBV5-5 | 12 | TRBJ2-7
ASSDLGQVPYEQY | TRBV6-2/TRBV6-3 | 13 | TRBJ2-7
ASNDPSGGGYT | TRBV6-5 | 11 | TRBJ1-2
SVGDDRGEKLF | TRBV29-1 | 11 | TRBJ1-4
ASSQDRTANTEAF | TRBV2 | 13 | TRBJ1-1
ATSVGTGEEEQY | TRBV24-1 | 12 | TRBJ2-7
ASSYGGTGDEQY | TRBV6-5 | 12 | TRBJ2-7
SASRGTSGTKETQY | TRBV20-1 | 14 | TRBJ2-5
AIPPGQGEDEQF | TRBV10-3 | 12 | TRBJ2-1
ASSIDGRGVTEAF | TRBV12-3/TRBV12-4 | 13 | TRBJ1-1
SVVDGQGGTEAF | TRBV29-1 | 12 | TRBJ1-1
ASRDGLAGRIEQY | TRBV10-2 | 13 | TRBJ2-7
ASSRLAGRSSYEQY | TRBV2 | 14 | TRBJ2-7
ASSQPDRDRNYGYT | TRBV7-2 | 14 | TRBJ1-2
ASSEEPGTGGGNTEAF | TRBV9 | 16 | TRBJ1-1
ASSSGTGGSPLH | TRBV5-1 | 12 | TRBJ1-6